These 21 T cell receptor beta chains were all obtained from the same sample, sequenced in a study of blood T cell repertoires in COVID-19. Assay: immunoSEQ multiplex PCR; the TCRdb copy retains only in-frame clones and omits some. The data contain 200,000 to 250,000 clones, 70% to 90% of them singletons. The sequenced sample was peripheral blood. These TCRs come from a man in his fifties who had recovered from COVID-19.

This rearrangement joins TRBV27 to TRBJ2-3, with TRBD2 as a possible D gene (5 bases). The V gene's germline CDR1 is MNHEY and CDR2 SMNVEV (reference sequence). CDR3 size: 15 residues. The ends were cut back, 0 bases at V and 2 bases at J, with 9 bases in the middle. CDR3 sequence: CASSLSRGLTDTQYF. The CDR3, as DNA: TGTGCCAGCAGTTTATCCCGCGGACTCACAGATACGCAGTATTTT.

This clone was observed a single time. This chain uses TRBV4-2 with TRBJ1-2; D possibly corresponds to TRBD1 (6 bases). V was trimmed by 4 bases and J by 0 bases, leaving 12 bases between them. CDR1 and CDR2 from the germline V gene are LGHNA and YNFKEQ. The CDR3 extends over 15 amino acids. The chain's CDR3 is CASSPEGGSNYGYTF. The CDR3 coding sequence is TGTGCCAGCAGCCCAGAGGGGGGATCTAACTATGGCTACACCTTC.

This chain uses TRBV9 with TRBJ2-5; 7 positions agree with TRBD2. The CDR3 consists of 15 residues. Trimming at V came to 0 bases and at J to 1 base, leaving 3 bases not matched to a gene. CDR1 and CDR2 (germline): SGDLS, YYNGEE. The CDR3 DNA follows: TGTGCCAGCAGCGTAGTGCCTAGCGGCCAAGAGACCCAGTACTTC. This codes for CASSVVPSGQETQYF.

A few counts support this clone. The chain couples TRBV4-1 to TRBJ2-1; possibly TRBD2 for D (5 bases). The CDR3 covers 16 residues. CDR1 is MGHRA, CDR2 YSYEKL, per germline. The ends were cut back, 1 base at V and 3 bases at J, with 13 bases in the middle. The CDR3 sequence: CASSQVRLLVYNEQFF. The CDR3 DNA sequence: TGCGCCAGCAGCCAAGTAAGGCTACTAGTCTACAATGAGCAGTTCTTC.

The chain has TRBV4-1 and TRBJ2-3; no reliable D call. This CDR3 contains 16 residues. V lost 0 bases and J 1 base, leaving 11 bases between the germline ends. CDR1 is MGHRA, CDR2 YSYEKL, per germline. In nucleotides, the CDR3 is TGCGCCAGCAGCCAAGATTCAGCGCGCCGCACAGATACGCAGTATTTT. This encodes CASSQDSARRTDTQYF.

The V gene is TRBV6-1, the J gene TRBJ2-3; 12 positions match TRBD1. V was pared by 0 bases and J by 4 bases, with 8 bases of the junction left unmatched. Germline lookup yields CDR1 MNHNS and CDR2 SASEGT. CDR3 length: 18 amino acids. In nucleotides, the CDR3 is TGTGCCAGCAGTGAAGCGGGTTGGGGGACAGGGGGCGCAGATACGCAGTATTTT. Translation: CASSEAGWGTGGADTQYF.

The CDR3 DNA follows: TGTGCCAGCAGTGATATCGGGGCTTTCTTT. Translated, it gives CASSDIGAFF. The chain combines TRBV6-1 with TRBJ1-1, with no clear D. The CDR3 covers 10 residues. Germline V gives CDR1 MNHNS, CDR2 SASEGT. Deletions cut 3 bases from V and 11 bases from J, with 7 bases between.

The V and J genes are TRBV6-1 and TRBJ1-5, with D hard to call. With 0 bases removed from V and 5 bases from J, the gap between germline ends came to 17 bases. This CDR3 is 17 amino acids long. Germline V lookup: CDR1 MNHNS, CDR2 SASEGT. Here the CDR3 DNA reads TGTGCCAGCAGTGAAGCGCGGAGGGCGAGTCGGGATCAGCCCCAGCATTTT. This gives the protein CASSEARRASRDQPQHF.

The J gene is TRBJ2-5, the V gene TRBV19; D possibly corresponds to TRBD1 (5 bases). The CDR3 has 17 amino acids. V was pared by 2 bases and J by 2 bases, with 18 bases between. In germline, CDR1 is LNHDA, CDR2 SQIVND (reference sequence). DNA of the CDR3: TGTGCCAGTAGTATATTGGCTCGGTACGGACAACAAGAGACCCAGTACTTC. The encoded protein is CASSILARYGQQETQYF.

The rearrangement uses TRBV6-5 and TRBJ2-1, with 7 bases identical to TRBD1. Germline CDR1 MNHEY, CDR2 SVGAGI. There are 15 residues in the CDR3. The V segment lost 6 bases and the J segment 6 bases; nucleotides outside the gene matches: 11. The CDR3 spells CASRTDRAKGNEQFF. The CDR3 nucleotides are TGTGCCAGCAGAACCGACAGGGCTAAGGGCAATGAGCAGTTCTTC.

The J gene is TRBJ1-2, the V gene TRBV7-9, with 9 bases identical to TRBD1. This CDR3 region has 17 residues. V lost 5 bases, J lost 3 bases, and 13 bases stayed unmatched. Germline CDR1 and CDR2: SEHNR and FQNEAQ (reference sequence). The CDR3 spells CASSPPHRDRVYYGYTF. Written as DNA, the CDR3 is TGTGCCAGCAGCCCGCCCCACCGGGACAGGGTTTACTATGGCTACACCTTC.

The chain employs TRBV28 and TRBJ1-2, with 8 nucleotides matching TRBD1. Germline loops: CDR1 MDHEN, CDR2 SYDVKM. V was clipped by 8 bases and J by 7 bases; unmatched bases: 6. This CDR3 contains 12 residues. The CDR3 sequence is CASETGETGYTF. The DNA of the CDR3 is TGTGCCAGCGAGACAGGGGAGACTGGCTACACCTTC.

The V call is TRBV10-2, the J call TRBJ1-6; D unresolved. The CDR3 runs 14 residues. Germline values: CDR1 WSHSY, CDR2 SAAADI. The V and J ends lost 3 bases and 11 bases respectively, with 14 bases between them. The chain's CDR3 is CASSDPAGPPPLHF. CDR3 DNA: TGCGCCAGCAGTGATCCGGCAGGCCCGCCACCCCTCCACTTT.

The CDR3 loop is CASSFRGGEETQYF. CDR3 in DNA: TGTGCCAGCAGCTTCCGAGGGGGCGAAGAGACCCAGTACTTC. This chain uses TRBV7-9 with TRBJ2-5; 7 bases match TRBD1. V lost 3 bases, J lost 3 bases, and 4 bases stayed unmatched. Germline V CDR1 and CDR2: SEHNR, FQNEAQ (reference sequence). This CDR3 is built from 14 residues. Complete variable domain (other parts from reference TRBV7-9 and TRBJ2-5): DTGVSQNPRHKITKRGQNVTFRCDPISEHNRLYWYRQTLGQGPEFLTYFQNEAQLEKSRLLSDRFSAERPKGSFSTLEIQRTEQGDSAMYLCASSFRGGEETQYFGPGTRLLVL.

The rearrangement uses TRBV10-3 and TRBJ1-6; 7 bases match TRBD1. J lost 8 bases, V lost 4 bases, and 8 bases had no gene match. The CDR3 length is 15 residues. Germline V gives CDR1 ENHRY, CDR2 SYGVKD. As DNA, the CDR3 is TGTGCCATCAGTGGTAGGGGGCAGAAAGATTCACCCCTCCACTTT. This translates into CAISGRGQKDSPLHF.

CDR3 region: CASSIGLARADTQYF. The CDR3 bases are TGTGCCAGTAGTATTGGACTAGCTAGGGCAGATACGCAGTATTTT. The rearrangement links TRBV19 to TRBJ2-3, with 8 bases fitting TRBD2. Unmatched junction bases numbered 6, after V lost 3 bases and J lost 4 bases. In germline, CDR1 is LNHDA, CDR2 SQIVND (reference sequence). This CDR3 region has 15 residues.

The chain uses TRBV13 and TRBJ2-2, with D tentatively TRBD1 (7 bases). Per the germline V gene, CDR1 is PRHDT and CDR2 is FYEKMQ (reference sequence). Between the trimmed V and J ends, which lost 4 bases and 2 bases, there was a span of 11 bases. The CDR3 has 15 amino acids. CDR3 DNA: TGTGCCAGCAGCTGGCGGGACAGAAACACCGGGGAGCTGTTTTTT. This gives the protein CASSWRDRNTGELFF.

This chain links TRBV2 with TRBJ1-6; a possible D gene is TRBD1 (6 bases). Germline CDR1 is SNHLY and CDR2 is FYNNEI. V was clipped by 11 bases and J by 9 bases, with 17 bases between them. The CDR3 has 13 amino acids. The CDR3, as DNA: TGTGCCGGTTGTTATCAGGGGCTTTCACCCCTCCACTTT. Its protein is CAGCYQGLSPLHF. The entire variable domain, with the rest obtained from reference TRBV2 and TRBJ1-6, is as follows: EPEVTQTPSHQVTQMGQEVILRCVPISNHLYFYWYRQILGQKVEFLVSFYNNEISEKSEIFDDQFSVERPDGSNFTLKIRSTKLEDSAMYFCAGCYQGLSPLHFGNGTRLTVT.

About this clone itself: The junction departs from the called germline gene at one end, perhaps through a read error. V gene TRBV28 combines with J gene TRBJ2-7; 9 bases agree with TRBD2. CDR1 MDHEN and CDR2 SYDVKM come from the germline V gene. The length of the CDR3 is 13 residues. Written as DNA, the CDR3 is TGTGCCAGCAGTTTAGCGGGAGGGTACGGGCAGTACTTC. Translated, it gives CASSLAGGYGQYF.

In DNA form, the CDR3 reads TGTGCCAGTAGTATCAATGGGGAGGGTACGCAGTATTTT. Protein: CASSINGEGTQYF. The V call is TRBV19, the J call TRBJ2-3; TRBD2 agrees at 7 bases. V dropped 3 bases and J dropped 8; count of bases not matched to a gene: 5. Germline CDR1 is LNHDA and CDR2 is SQIVND (reference sequence). This CDR3 is 13 amino acids long. Combining the CDR3 with reference TRBV19 and TRBJ2-3 gives the whole variable domain DGGITQSPKYLFRKEGQNVTLSCEQNLNHDAMYWYRQDPGQGLRLIYYSQIVNDFQKGDIAEGYSVSREKKESFPLTVTSAQKNPTAFYLCASSINGEGTQYFGPGTRLTVL.

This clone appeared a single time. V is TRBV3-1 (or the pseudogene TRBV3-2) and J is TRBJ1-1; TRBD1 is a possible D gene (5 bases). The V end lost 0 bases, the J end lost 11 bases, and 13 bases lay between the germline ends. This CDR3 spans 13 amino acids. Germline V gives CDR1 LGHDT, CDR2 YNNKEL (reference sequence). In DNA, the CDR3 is TGTGCCAGCAGCCAAGAGGGGCGGACATCGGCTTTCTTT. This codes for CASSQEGRTSAFF.